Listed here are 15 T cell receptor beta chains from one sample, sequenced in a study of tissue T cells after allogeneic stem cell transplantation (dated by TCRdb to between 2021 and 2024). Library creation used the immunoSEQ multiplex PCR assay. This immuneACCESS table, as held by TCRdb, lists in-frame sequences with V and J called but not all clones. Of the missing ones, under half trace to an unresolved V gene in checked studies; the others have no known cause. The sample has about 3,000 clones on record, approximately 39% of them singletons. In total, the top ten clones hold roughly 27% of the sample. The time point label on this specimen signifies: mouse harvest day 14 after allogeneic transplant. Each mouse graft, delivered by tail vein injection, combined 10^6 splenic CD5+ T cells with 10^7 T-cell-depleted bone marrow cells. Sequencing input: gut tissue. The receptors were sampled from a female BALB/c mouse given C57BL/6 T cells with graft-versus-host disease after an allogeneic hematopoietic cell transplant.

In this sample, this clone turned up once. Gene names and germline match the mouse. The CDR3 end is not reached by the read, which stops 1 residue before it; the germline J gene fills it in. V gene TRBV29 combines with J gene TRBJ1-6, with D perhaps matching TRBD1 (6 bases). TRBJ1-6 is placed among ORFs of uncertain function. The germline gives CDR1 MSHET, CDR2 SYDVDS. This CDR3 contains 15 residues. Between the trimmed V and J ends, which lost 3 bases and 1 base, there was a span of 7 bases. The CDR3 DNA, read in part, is TGTGCTAGCAGTTTGGGGGGCTCCTATAATTCGCCCCTCTAC. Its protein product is CASSLGGSYNSPLY. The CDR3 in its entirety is CASSLGGSYNSPLYF.

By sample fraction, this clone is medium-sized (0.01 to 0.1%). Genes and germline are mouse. The CDR3 bases that were read are TGCACCTGCAGTGCCCGGGGGAGCTCCTATGAACAGTAC. This codes for CTCSARGSSYEQY. The whole CDR3 protein reads CTCSARGSSYEQYF. The chain employs TRBV1 and TRBJ2-7; the D gene could be TRBD1 or TRBD2 (5 bases each). The CDR3 goes on 1 residue after the read ends, and that part is filled in from the germline J gene. Germline V gives CDR1 NSQYPW, CDR2 LRSPGD (reference sequence). The CDR3 has 14 amino acids. V lost 3 bases and J 0 bases, leaving 9 bases between the germline ends.

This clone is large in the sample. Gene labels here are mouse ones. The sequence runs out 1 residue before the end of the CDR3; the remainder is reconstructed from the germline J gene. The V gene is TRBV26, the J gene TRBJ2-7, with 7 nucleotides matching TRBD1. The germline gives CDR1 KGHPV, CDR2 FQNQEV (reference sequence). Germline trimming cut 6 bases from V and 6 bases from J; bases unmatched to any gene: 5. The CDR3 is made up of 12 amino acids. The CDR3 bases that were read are TGTGCCAGCAGCCGAGACAGGGTTGAACAGTAC. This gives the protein CASSRDRVEQY. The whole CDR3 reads CASSRDRVEQYF.

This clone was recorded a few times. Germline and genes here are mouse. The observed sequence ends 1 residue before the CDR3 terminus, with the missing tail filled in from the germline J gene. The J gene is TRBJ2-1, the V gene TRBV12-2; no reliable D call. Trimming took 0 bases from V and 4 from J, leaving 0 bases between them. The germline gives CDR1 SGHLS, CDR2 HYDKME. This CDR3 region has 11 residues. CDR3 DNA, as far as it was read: TGTGCCAGCTCTCTCTATGCTGAGCAGTTC. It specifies CASSLYAEQF. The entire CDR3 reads CASSLYAEQFF.

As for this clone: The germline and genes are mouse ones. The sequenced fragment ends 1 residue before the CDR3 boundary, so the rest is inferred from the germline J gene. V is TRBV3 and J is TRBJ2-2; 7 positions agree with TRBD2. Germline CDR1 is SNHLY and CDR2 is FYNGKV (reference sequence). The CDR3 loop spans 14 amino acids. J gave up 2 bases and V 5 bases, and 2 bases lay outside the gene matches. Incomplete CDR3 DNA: TGTGCCAGCAGCCCGGACTGGAACACCGGGCAGCTCTAC. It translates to CASSPDWNTGQLY. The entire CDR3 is CASSPDWNTGQLYF.

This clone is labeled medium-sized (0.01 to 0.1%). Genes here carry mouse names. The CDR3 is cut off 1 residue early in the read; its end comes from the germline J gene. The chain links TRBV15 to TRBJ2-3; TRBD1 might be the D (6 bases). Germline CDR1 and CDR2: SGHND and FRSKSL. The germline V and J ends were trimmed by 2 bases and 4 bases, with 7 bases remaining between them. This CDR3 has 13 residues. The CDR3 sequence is CASSLWDTETLYF. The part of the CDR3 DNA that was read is TGTGCCAGCAGTTTATGGGACACAGAAACGCTGTAT.

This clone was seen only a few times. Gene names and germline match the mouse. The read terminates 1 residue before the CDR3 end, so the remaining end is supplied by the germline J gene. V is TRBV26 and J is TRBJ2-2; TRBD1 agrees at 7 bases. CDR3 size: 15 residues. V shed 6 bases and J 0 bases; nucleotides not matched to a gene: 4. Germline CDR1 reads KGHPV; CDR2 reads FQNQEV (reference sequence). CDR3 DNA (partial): TGTGCCAGCAGCCGGGGACAGACAAACACCGGGCAGCTCTAC. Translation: CASSRGQTNTGQLY. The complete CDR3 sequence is CASSRGQTNTGQLYF.

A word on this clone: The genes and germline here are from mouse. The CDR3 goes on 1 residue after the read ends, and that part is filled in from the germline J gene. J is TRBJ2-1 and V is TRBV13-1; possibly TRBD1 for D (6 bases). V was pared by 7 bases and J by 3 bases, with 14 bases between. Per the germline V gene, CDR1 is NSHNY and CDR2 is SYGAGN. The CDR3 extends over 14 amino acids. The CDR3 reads CASAWDISYAEQFF. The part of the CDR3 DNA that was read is TGTGCCAGCGCCTGGGACATATCCTATGCTGAGCAGTTC.

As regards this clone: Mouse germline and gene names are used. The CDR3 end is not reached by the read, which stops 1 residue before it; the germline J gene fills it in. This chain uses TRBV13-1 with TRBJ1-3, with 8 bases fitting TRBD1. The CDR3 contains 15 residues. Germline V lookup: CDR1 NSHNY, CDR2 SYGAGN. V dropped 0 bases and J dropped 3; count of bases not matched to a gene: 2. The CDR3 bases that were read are TGTGCCAGCAGTGATGCAGGACAGGGTGGAAATACGCTCTAT. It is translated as CASSDAGQGGNTLY. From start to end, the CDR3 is CASSDAGQGGNTLYF.

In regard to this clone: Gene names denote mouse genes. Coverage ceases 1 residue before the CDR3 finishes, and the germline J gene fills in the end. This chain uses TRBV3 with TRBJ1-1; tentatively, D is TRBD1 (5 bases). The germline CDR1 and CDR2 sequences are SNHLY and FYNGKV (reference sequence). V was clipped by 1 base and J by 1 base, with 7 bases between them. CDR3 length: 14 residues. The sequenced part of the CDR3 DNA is TGTGCCAGCAGCTTAGTTGGACAAAACACAGAAGTCTTC. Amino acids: CASSLVGQNTEVF. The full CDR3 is CASSLVGQNTEVFF.

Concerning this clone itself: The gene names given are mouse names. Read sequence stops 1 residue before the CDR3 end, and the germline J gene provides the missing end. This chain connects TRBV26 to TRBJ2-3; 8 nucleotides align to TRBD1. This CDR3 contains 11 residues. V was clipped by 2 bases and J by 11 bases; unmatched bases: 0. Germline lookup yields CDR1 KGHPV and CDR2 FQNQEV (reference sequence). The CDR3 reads CASSLGTGLYF. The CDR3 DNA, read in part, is TGTGCCAGCAGTCTGGGGACAGGGCTGTAT.

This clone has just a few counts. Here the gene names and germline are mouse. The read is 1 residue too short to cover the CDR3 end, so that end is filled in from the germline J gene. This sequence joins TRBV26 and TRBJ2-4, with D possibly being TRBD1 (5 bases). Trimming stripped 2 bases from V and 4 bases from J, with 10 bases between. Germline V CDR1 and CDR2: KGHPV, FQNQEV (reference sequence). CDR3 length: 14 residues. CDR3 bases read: TGTGCCAGCAGTCTGAGGGCAGGGAAAAACACCTTGTAC. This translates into CASSLRAGKNTLY. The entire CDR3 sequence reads CASSLRAGKNTLYF.

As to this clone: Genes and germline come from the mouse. Incomplete CDR3 DNA: TGCTCCAGCAGTCAATCGATGGCCGCTAGTCAAAACACCTTGTAC. It yields the protein CSSSQSMAASQNTLY. The entire CDR3 protein reads CSSSQSMAASQNTLYF. The chain combines TRBV23 with TRBJ2-4. The DNA ends 1 residue before the CDR3 does, and the rest of the CDR3 is filled in from the germline J gene. The CDR3 runs to 16 residues. Germline values: CDR1 KGHTA, CDR2 FQNQQP.

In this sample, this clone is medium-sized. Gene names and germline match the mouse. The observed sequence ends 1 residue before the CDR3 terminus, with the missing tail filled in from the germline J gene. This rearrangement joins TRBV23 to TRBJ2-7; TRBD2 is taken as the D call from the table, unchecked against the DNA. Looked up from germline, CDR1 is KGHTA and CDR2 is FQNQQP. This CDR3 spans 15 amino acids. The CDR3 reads CSSSQFLGSSYEQYF. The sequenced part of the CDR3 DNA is TGCTCCAGCAGTCAATTTCTGGGAAGCTCCTATGAACAGTAC.

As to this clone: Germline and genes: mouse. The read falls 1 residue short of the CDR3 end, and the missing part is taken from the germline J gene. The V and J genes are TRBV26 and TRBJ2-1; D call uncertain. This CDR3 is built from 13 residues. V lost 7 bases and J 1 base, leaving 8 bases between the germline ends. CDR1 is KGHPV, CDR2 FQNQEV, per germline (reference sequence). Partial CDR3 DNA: TGTGCCAGCAAGCCAGTAAACTATGCTGAGCAGTTC. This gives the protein CASKPVNYAEQF. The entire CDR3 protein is CASKPVNYAEQFF.